The TCR beta chain described here comes from a study of T-cell memory formation after mild COVID-19. Study summary: TCR clusters mostly belonged to single donors.

Germline lookup yields CDR1 KGHSH and CDR2 LQKENI. V lost 0 bases to trimming and J lost 6 bases, with 13 bases between them. The CDR3 consists of 15 residues. Points from the study as a whole: Memory sampled before infection contained some responding clones, suggesting cross-reactive memory joined. The SARS-CoV-2 specificity of second-wave clones reaching peak at day 37 remained unverified. Clones that got smaller from day 15 to 85 had even CD4/CD8, while clones growing later tipped toward CD4+.

TCRdb re-called the 5' RACE reads through MiXCR, storing one row per CDR3 protein. This table holds about 350,000 distinct CDR3 sequences, about 15% found once. Comments on this clonotype: Its specificity is not known.

This sequence originates from a man younger than 35 who had mild COVID-19 (a few samples of this study predate the infection). Cell type and time point are not known. V is TRBV18 and J is TRBJ2-3; maybe TRBD2 (6 bases). Source material: PBMCs or a T cell subset sorted from them (not recorded which). CDR3 in DNA: TGTGCCAGCTCACCACCGGCCGGGAGTGCGGATACGCAGTATTTT. The encoded protein is CASSPPAGSADTQYF.